This TCR beta chain was recorded in a study of technical replicates of blood from a handful of donors. CDR1 and CDR2 (germline): SGHRS, YFSETQ. Trimming removed 0 bases at V and 0 bases at J, with 13 bases between. The CDR3 is 16 amino acids. Produced via immunoSEQ multiplex PCR; TCRdb's table is partial and in-frame only. This sample yields about 83,000 clones, of which about 92% are seen a single time; around 0.25% belongs to the top ten. This chain links TRBV5-1 with TRBJ2-7; D unresolved. The sequenced material came from T cells isolated from PBMCs. The receptor was isolated from a human donor in good health. The CDR3 DNA reads TGCGCCAGCAGCTTGGGCGGCAGTCGTCGCTCCTACGAGCAGTACTTC. Amino acid sequence: CASSLGGSRRSYEQYF.